The rows below give T cell receptor beta chains drawn from one sample of a study of blood T cell repertoires in COVID-19. The data were produced by immunoSEQ multiplex PCR, yet TCRdb's version contains in-frame clones alone and is incomplete. The data hold 130,000 or so clones, with roughly 80% observed a single time. Material: peripheral blood. All receptors come from a woman of 80 years or more with acute or convalescent COVID-19. CDR3s include the opening cysteine and the closing phenylalanine or tryptophan. Each record gives: D gene, V gene, J gene, clone size, CDR3 DNA, CDR3 protein. The D gene is left open where the match is weak. Rows may omit the clone size; those that give it use once, few, many or a size class.

d_gene: TRBD1
v_gene: TRBV2
j_gene: TRBJ2-4
abundance: -
CDR3nt: TGTGCCAGCAGTGAGGGCTTCCGGGACAGGGTCCTAAACATTCAGTACTTC
CDR3aa: CASSEGFRDRVLNIQYF

d_gene: -
v_gene: TRBV7-7
j_gene: TRBJ2-1
abundance: -
CDR3nt: TGTGCTAGCAGCTTAGATGGGGGGGCCCTCAATGAGCAGTTCTTC
CDR3aa: CASSLDGGALNEQFF

d_gene: TRBD1
v_gene: TRBV19
j_gene: TRBJ1-5
abundance: -
CDR3nt: TGTGCCAGTAGTCACGACAGGGTTCAGCCCCAGCATTTT
CDR3aa: CASSHDRVQPQHF

d_gene: -
v_gene: TRBV18
j_gene: TRBJ1-5
abundance: once
CDR3nt: TGTGCCAGCTCACCACCGAACAGTCCCCAGCATTTT
CDR3aa: CASSPPNSPQHF

d_gene: -
v_gene: TRBV15
j_gene: TRBJ2-2
abundance: -
CDR3nt: TGTGCCACCCGAACAGGGCCCACCGGGGAGCTGTTTTTT
CDR3aa: CATRTGPTGELFF

d_gene: TRBD2
v_gene: TRBV2
j_gene: TRBJ2-1
abundance: -
CDR3nt: TGTGCCAGCCGGCTAGCGGGGAACAATGAGCAGTTCTTC
CDR3aa: CASRLAGNNEQFF

d_gene: -
v_gene: TRBV15
j_gene: TRBJ1-5
abundance: -
CDR3nt: TGTGCCACCAGCGGAAATCCCGGATCGGGGGGCAATCAGCCCCAGCATTTT
CDR3aa: CATSGNPGSGGNQPQHF

d_gene: -
v_gene: TRBV7-2
j_gene: TRBJ1-1
abundance: -
CDR3nt: TGTGCCAGCAGCTACCCCGCGGGGACTCTGAACACTGAAGCTTTCTTT
CDR3aa: CASSYPAGTLNTEAFF

d_gene: TRBD1
v_gene: TRBV5-1
j_gene: TRBJ2-7
abundance: -
CDR3nt: TGCGCCAGCAGCATGTCGGGACAGGGGGCGGACGAGCAGTACTTC
CDR3aa: CASSMSGQGADEQYF

d_gene: TRBD1
v_gene: TRBV29-1
j_gene: TRBJ1-2
abundance: -
CDR3nt: TGCAGCGTTGGACAGGGGGGGGCCGTAGGCTACACCTTC
CDR3aa: CSVGQGGAVGYTF

d_gene: TRBD1
v_gene: TRBV27
j_gene: TRBJ1-2
abundance: -
CDR3nt: TGTGCCAGCAGTTCGACAGGGGGTTATCACTATGGCTACACCTTC
CDR3aa: CASSSTGGYHYGYTF

d_gene: -
v_gene: TRBV11-2
j_gene: TRBJ1-3
abundance: -
CDR3nt: TGTGCCAGCAGCTTCGGGGGGCCAGGAAACACCATATATTTT
CDR3aa: CASSFGGPGNTIYF

d_gene: -
v_gene: TRBV5-1
j_gene: TRBJ1-6
abundance: once
CDR3nt: TGCGCCAGCAGCTTGGCCCAGGGTAGCTCACCCCTCCACTTT
CDR3aa: CASSLAQGSSPLHF

d_gene: TRBD1
v_gene: TRBV2
j_gene: TRBJ2-2
abundance: once
CDR3nt: TGTGCCAGCAGTGTTGATCGGGACAGGGGCTTTTTCGGGGAGCTGTTTTTT
CDR3aa: CASSVDRDRGFFGELFF

d_gene: TRBD2
v_gene: TRBV4-3
j_gene: TRBJ2-1
abundance: -
CDR3nt: TGCGCCAGCAGCCACGCACGACTAGCGGGAGGTGAGCAGTTCTTC
CDR3aa: CASSHARLAGGEQFF

d_gene: TRBD2
v_gene: TRBV5-1
j_gene: TRBJ2-5
abundance: -
CDR3nt: TGCGCCAGCAGCTCGGGACTAGCGGGGTTTCAAGAGACCCAGTACTTC
CDR3aa: CASSSGLAGFQETQYF

d_gene: -
v_gene: TRBV7-2
j_gene: TRBJ2-1
abundance: -
CDR3nt: TGTGCCAGCAAACGCACTTCTAGCTCCTACAATGAGCAGTTCTTC
CDR3aa: CASKRTSSSYNEQFF

d_gene: -
v_gene: TRBV30
j_gene: TRBJ2-4
abundance: once
CDR3nt: TGTGCCTGGAGTGGGGGTTGGGGGGGCGCGACCAAAAACATTCAGTACTTC
CDR3aa: CAWSGGWGGATKNIQYF

d_gene: -
v_gene: TRBV28
j_gene: TRBJ1-4
abundance: -
CDR3nt: TGTGCCAGCAGTTTCGGACATAGTAATGAAAAACTGTTTTTT
CDR3aa: CASSFGHSNEKLFF

d_gene: TRBD1
v_gene: TRBV24-1
j_gene: TRBJ2-1
abundance: -
CDR3nt: TGTGCCACCAGTGATACCGGGACAGGAAACAATGAGCAGTTCTTC
CDR3aa: CATSDTGTGNNEQFF

d_gene: TRBD1
v_gene: TRBV4-3
j_gene: TRBJ1-4
abundance: -
CDR3nt: TGCGCCAGCAGCCAAGATCCCTACAGGGGTAGTGAAAAACTGTTTTTT
CDR3aa: CASSQDPYRGSEKLFF

d_gene: TRBD2
v_gene: TRBV7-9
j_gene: TRBJ2-1
abundance: -
CDR3nt: TGTGCCAGCAGCCAAAGCGGGGGGGTGTACAATGAGCAGTTCTTC
CDR3aa: CASSQSGGVYNEQFF

d_gene: -
v_gene: TRBV21-1
j_gene: TRBJ1-5
abundance: -
CDR3nt: TGTGCCAGCAGCAAAGAATTCACGGGGTCGCCAGGTGGGATACAGTTTTATAGCAATCAGCCCCAGCATTTT
CDR3aa: CASSKEFTGSPGGIQFYSNQPQHF

d_gene: TRBD1
v_gene: TRBV18
j_gene: TRBJ2-7
abundance: -
CDR3nt: TGTGCCAGCTCACCTATGGACAGGGCCTCCTACGAGCAGTACTTC
CDR3aa: CASSPMDRASYEQYF

d_gene: TRBD1
v_gene: TRBV29-1
j_gene: TRBJ1-1
abundance: -
CDR3nt: TGCAGCGTAGCCTACAGGGGGCGCGAGACTGAAGCTTTCTTT
CDR3aa: CSVAYRGRETEAFF

d_gene: TRBD1
v_gene: TRBV6-5
j_gene: TRBJ1-1
abundance: -
CDR3nt: TGTGCCAGCAGGGGACAGTACATGAACACTGAAGCTTTCTTT
CDR3aa: CASRGQYMNTEAFF

d_gene: TRBD2
v_gene: TRBV2
j_gene: TRBJ2-3
abundance: -
CDR3nt: TGTGCCAGAACCACTAGCGCCGCCGGAGATACGCAGTATTTT
CDR3aa: CARTTSAAGDTQYF

d_gene: -
v_gene: TRBV30
j_gene: TRBJ2-5
abundance: few
CDR3nt: TGTGCCTGGAGGGAGCAGGGGAGAGAGACCCAGTACTTC
CDR3aa: CAWREQGRETQYF

d_gene: -
v_gene: TRBV4-1
j_gene: TRBJ1-1
abundance: -
CDR3nt: TGCGCCAGCAGCCAAGCCAGGGTGAACACTGAAGCTTTCTTT
CDR3aa: CASSQARVNTEAFF

d_gene: -
v_gene: TRBV7-9
j_gene: TRBJ2-1
abundance: -
CDR3nt: TGTGCCAGCAGCTTAGTGAGGAATGAGCAGTTCTTC
CDR3aa: CASSLVRNEQFF

d_gene: TRBD1
v_gene: TRBV19
j_gene: TRBJ1-2
abundance: -
CDR3nt: TGTGCCAGTAGGGCAGACAGGGATGGCTACACCTTC
CDR3aa: CASRADRDGYTF

d_gene: TRBD2
v_gene: TRBV5-1
j_gene: TRBJ2-1
abundance: -
CDR3nt: TGCGCCAGCAGCTTGAGGGCTAGCGGGACCAGCTACACATACAATGAGCAGTTCTTC
CDR3aa: CASSLRASGTSYTYNEQFF

d_gene: TRBD1
v_gene: TRBV11-2
j_gene: TRBJ2-1
abundance: -
CDR3nt: TGTGCCAGCAGCTTCCGGGACAGGGAGTTCTTC
CDR3aa: CASSFRDREFF

d_gene: TRBD1
v_gene: TRBV5-1
j_gene: TRBJ1-6
abundance: -
CDR3nt: TGCGCCAGCAGGTCGGACAGGGGTTTTGATTCACCCCTCCACTTT
CDR3aa: CASRSDRGFDSPLHF

d_gene: TRBD2
v_gene: TRBV5-1
j_gene: TRBJ2-1
abundance: -
CDR3nt: TGCGCCAGCAGCTTGGACGGGACTAGCGGGGGGGCCGTCAATGAGCAGTTCTTC
CDR3aa: CASSLDGTSGGAVNEQFF

d_gene: -
v_gene: TRBV3-1/TRBV3-2
j_gene: TRBJ1-6
abundance: -
CDR3nt: TGTGCCAGCAGCCAAGTAATTAATTCACCCCTCCACTTT
CDR3aa: CASSQVINSPLHF

d_gene: TRBD1
v_gene: TRBV6-2/TRBV6-3
j_gene: TRBJ1-2
abundance: -
CDR3nt: TGTGCCAGCAGTTACTCGACAGGGATGGGGAATGGCTACACCTTC
CDR3aa: CASSYSTGMGNGYTF

d_gene: -
v_gene: TRBV5-5
j_gene: TRBJ2-5
abundance: -
CDR3nt: TGTGCCAGCAGCCCAAGAGGGGGTAGGGAGACCCAGTACTTC
CDR3aa: CASSPRGGRETQYF

d_gene: -
v_gene: TRBV14
j_gene: TRBJ1-1
abundance: -
CDR3nt: TGTGCCAGCAGCCCTCTGGAGGAGGTTACTGAAGCTTTCTTT
CDR3aa: CASSPLEEVTEAFF

d_gene: TRBD2
v_gene: TRBV5-1
j_gene: TRBJ2-1
abundance: -
CDR3nt: TGCGCCAGCAGCTTGACTAGCGATTCGAATGAGCAGTTCTTC
CDR3aa: CASSLTSDSNEQFF

d_gene: TRBD1
v_gene: TRBV2
j_gene: TRBJ2-2
abundance: -
CDR3nt: TGTGCCAGCAGGGGACAGCCGAACACCGGGGAGCTGTTTTTT
CDR3aa: CASRGQPNTGELFF

d_gene: TRBD2
v_gene: TRBV27
j_gene: TRBJ2-2
abundance: -
CDR3nt: TGTGCCAGCAGTTTATCAGGCGGGGGGCGGGGCGGGGAGCTGTTTTTT
CDR3aa: CASSLSGGGRGGELFF

d_gene: -
v_gene: TRBV5-4
j_gene: TRBJ2-1
abundance: -
CDR3nt: TGTGCCAGCAGCTTGGCTTTATCCGAGAATGAGCAGTTCTTC
CDR3aa: CASSLALSENEQFF

d_gene: -
v_gene: TRBV5-4
j_gene: TRBJ2-1
abundance: -
CDR3nt: TGTGCCAGCAGCGAGGCGGGAAAGCCCTACAATGAGCAGTTCTTC
CDR3aa: CASSEAGKPYNEQFF

d_gene: -
v_gene: TRBV30
j_gene: TRBJ2-7
abundance: few
CDR3nt: TGTGCCTGGAGTGAGGGCAGGGTAGTCCACGAGCAGTACTTC
CDR3aa: CAWSEGRVVHEQYF

d_gene: TRBD1
v_gene: TRBV7-9
j_gene: TRBJ1-4
abundance: few
CDR3nt: TGTGCCAGCAGCGGGGACAGAGCAACTAATGAAAAACTGTTTTTT
CDR3aa: CASSGDRATNEKLFF

d_gene: -
v_gene: TRBV7-8
j_gene: TRBJ1-3
abundance: -
CDR3nt: TGTGCCAGCAGCCCTTTGCTGGGGGGTGTGGGGGGAAACACCATATATTTT
CDR3aa: CASSPLLGGVGGNTIYF

d_gene: TRBD2
v_gene: TRBV18
j_gene: TRBJ2-3
abundance: -
CDR3nt: TGTGCCAGCTCACCACAGCCTAGGACTAGCGGGAGCACAGATACGCAGTATTTT
CDR3aa: CASSPQPRTSGSTDTQYF

d_gene: TRBD2
v_gene: TRBV18
j_gene: TRBJ2-2
abundance: -
CDR3nt: TGTGCCAGCTCACCACCTCGACTAGCGGCGAACACCGGGGAGCTGTTTTTT
CDR3aa: CASSPPRLAANTGELFF